This entry concerns a single TCR beta chain. Its antigen target is currently unknown. Base qualities are not at hand, and no much larger clone is one base apart. Separate from the roughly 660-subject first cohort, the validation cohort of 120 subjects was the group to which the donors belonged. From the cysteine up to the phenylalanine, the CDR3 has a length of 15 residues. The sequence is cut down to CDR3 DNA, 45 bases in frame from base 1. From a lookup of the germline V gene (reference sequence), CDR1 and CDR2 are LNHDA and SQIVND. At the junction V is shortened by 0 bases and J by 4 bases; bases outside the gene matches: 5. These data come from a study of cytomegalovirus exposure and HLA in healthy donors listed by TCRdb under 2017. Notes on the research overall: A later analysis indicated that the 110 or so validation repertoires were generated on the platform also employed for the 700 or so repertoires of the first cohort. Along with the roughly 670-subject first cohort, a separate validation cohort of more than 90 different subjects was used. The aim of the study was to test whether cataloging public T cell receptors could identify signatures of past pathogen exposure. The study combined high-throughput TCR immunosequencing, statistical association of individual TCRs with disease status, and machine learning to predict cytomegalovirus infection status. General study outcomes and caveats: In both the original and validation cohorts, the classifier was reported to diagnose cytomegalovirus status with high specificity and sensitivity. The authors suggested that the approach could potentially be generalized to other disease states and immunological phenotypes. A few of the identified cytomegalovirus-associated TCR beta chains were confirmed in vitro to be specific for cytomegalovirus antigens. A total of about 150 TCR beta chains were listed by the study as associated with cytomegalovirus. While some public TCRs were present in many individuals, most TCR sequences turned up only very rarely across donors. Of the cluster scores, around 95% were above 0 in a later analysis, which found that TCRs clustered in the first cohort also tended to co-occur in the roughly 130 validation repertoires. The validation cohort had no HLA typing available for a later analysis, so co-occurrence within that cohort was assessed over all 120 or so repertoires.

Library prep was done by the immunoSEQ multiplex PCR assay. Per the original workflow: A statistical classification framework was built to diagnose cytomegalovirus status from the catalog of TCR beta chain sequences. Imported from immuneACCESS, the table was reduced by TCRdb to in-frame sequences with V and J called. These copies leave out some clones; in studies compared against another copy, an unresolved V gene accounts for under half, and the cause of the remainder is not known. The DNA gave D and trimming, while V, J and clone size come from that table. The sample table records some 200,000 clones; just over 90% of these occur just once. Roughly 1% of the sample belongs to the ten largest clones.

The chain joins TRBV19 to TRBJ1-1; 7 bases in the middle match TRBD1. Sequencing was done on a sample of PBMCs. The sequence came from a woman under 30 in good health and CMV-seronegative. The nucleotides read TGTGCCAGTAGTATAGACCGACAGGGAGGCACTGAAGCTTTCTTT. The resulting protein is CASSIDRQGGTEAFF.